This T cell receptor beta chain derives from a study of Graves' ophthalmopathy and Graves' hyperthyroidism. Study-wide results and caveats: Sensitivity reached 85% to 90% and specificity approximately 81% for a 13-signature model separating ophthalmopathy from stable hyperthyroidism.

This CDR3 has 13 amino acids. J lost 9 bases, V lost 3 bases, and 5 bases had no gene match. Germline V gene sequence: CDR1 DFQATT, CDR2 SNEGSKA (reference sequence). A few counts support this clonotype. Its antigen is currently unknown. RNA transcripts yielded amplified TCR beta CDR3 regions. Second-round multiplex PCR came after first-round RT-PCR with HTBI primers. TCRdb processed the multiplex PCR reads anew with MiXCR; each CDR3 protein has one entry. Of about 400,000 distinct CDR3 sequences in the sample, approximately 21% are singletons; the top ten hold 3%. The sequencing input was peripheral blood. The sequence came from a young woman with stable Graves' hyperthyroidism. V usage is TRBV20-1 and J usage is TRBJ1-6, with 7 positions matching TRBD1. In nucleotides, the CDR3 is TGCAGTGCTAGGAGGGACAGCGGTTCACCCCTCCACTTT. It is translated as CSARRDSGSPLHF.